The present TCR beta chain was sequenced within a study of T-cell memory formation after mild COVID-19. Study at large: Clusters of TCRs were largely donor specific.

A remark on this clonotype: Antigen: not known.

General study results and limits: Memory sampled before infection contained some responding clones, suggesting cross-reactive memory joined. Clones that got smaller from day 15 to 85 had even CD4/CD8, while clones growing later tipped toward CD4+. Confirmation of SARS-CoV-2 specificity was lacking for second-wave clones peaking day 37.

V was cut by 3 bases and J by 8 bases, with 11 bases left in between. This CDR3 has 12 amino acids. Per germline, CDR1 DFQATT and CDR2 SNEGSKA (reference sequence). From the 5' RACE reads, TCRdb called clonotypes with MiXCR, one entry per CDR3 protein. The table has about 560,000 distinct CDR3 sequences, approximately 15% seen once. The genes are TRBV20-1 and TRBJ2-1; a weak D match, TRBD2 (6 bases). The specimen sequenced was PBMCs or a T cell subset sorted from them (not recorded which). The TCR was taken from an adult woman who had mild COVID-19 (a few samples of this study predate the infection). Cell type and time point are not known. The CDR3 DNA reads as TGCAGTGCTAGTAAGGCGGGGTATGAGCAGTTCTTC. It yields the protein CSASKAGYEQFF.